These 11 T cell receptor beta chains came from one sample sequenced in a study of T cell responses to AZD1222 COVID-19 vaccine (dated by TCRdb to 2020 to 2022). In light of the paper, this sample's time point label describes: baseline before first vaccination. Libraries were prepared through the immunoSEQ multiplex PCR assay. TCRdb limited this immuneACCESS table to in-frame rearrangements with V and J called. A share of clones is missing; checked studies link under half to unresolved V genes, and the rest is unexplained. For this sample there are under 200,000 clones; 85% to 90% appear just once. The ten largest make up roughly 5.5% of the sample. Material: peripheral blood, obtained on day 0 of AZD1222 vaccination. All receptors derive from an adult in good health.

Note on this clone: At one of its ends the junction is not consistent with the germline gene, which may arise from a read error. CDR3 region: CAFRGSDGYTF. DNA for the CDR3: TGCGCCTTTAGGGGGTCGGATGGCTACACCTTC. The gene calls are TRBV28 and TRBJ1-2, with TRBD1 as a possible D gene (6 bases). The CDR3 is 11 amino acids. Per germline, CDR1 MDHEN and CDR2 SYDVKM.

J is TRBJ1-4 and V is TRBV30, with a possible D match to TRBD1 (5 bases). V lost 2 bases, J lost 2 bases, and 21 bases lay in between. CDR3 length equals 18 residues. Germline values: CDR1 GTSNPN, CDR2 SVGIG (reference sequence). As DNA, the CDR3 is TGTGCCTGGAGTAGATCCAGGGTTTGGGCTGAGACTAATGAAAAACTGTTTTTT. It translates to CAWSRSRVWAETNEKLFF.

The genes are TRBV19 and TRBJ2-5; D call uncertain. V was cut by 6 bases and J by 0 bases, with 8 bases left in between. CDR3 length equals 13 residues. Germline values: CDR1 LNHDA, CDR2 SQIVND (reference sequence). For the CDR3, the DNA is TGTGCCAGTAGCTGGCAGAACCAAGAGACCCAGTACTTC. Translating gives CASSWQNQETQYF.

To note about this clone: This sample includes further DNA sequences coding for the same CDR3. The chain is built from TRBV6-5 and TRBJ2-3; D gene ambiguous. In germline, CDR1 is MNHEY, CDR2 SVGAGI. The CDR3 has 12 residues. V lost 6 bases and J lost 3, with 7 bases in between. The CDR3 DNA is TGTGCCAGCAGCCCGGGTACAGATACGCAGTATTTT. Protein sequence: CASSPGTDTQYF.

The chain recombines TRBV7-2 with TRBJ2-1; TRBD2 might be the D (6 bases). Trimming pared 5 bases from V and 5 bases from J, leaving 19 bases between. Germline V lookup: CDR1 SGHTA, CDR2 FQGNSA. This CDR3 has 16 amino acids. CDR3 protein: CASSPWAGRTDNEQFF. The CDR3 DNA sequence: TGTGCCAGCAGCCCCTGGGCGGGACGGACCGACAATGAGCAGTTCTTC.

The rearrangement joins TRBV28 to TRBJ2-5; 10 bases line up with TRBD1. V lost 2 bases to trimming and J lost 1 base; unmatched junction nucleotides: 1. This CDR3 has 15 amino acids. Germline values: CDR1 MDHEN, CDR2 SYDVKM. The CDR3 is CASSLDRGLQETQYF. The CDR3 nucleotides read TGTGCCAGCAGTTTAGACAGGGGGCTCCAAGAGACCCAGTACTTC.

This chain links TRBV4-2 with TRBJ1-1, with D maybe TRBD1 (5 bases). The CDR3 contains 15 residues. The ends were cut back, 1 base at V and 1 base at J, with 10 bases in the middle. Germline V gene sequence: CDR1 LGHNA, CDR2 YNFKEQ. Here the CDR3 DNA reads TGTGCCAGCAGCCAAGTACAGGAGGGGAACACTGAAGCTTTCTTT. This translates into CASSQVQEGNTEAFF.

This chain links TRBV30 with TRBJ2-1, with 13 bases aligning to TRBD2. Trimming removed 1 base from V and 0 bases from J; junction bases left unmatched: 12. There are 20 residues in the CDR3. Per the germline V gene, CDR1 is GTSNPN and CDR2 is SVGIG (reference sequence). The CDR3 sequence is CAWSAPPGLAGTSSYNEQFF. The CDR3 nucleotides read TGTGCCTGGAGTGCTCCCCCGGGACTAGCGGGGACGAGCTCCTACAATGAGCAGTTCTTC. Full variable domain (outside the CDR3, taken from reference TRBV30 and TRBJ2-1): SQTIHQWPATLVQPVGSPLSLECTVEGTSNPNLYWYRQAAGRGLQLLFYSVGIGQISSEVPQNLSASRPQDRQFILSSKKLLLSDSGFYLCAWSAPPGLAGTSSYNEQFFGPGTRLTVL.

CDR3 region: CASSGDRANTEAFF. The CDR3 DNA sequence: TGTGCCAGCAGTGGTGACAGGGCGAACACTGAAGCTTTCTTT. V is TRBV2 and J is TRBJ1-1; TRBD1 agrees at 7 bases. The CDR3 is 14 amino acids. J gave up 1 base and V 4 bases, and 3 bases lay outside the gene matches. The germline gives CDR1 SNHLY, CDR2 FYNNEI.

The CDR3 DNA sequence: TGTGCCAGCAGCCCCTGGGGCAGGGGAAGGGATCAGCCCCAGCATTTT. Protein sequence: CASSPWGRGRDQPQHF. This sequence joins TRBV5-8 and TRBJ1-5; tentatively, D is TRBD1 (6 bases). V shed 4 bases and J shed 5 bases, with 19 bases lying between them. Germline assignment: CDR1 SGHTS and CDR2 YDEGEE. The CDR3 has 16 amino acids.

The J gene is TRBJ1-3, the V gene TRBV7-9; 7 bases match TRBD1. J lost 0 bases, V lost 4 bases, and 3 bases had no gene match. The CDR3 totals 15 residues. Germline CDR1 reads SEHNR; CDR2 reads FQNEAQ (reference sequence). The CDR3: CASSWTGTSGNTIYF. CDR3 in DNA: TGTGCCAGCAGCTGGACAGGTACCTCTGGAAACACCATATATTTT. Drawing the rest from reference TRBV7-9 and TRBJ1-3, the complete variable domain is DTGVSQNPRHKITKRGQNVTFRCDPISEHNRLYWYRQTLGQGPEFLTYFQNEAQLEKSRLLSDRFSAERPKGSFSTLEIQRTEQGDSAMYLCASSWTGTSGNTIYFGEGSWLTVV.